This T cell receptor (beta chain) stems from a study of beta chain features in type 1 diabetes. The study, taken as a whole, reports: When Type 1 diabetes patients were examined, their TCRB CDR3s proved moderately but significantly shorter in all four CD4+ subsets.

As for this clone: The antigen remains unidentified.

Every isolated RNA sample was fully reverse transcribed, so sequencing captured expressed TCRB transcripts. Clones were sequenced by immunoSEQ multiplex PCR, and TCRdb holds only the in-frame ones, with some missing. The sample consists of a few hundred thousand clones, 16% of them appearing once. This CDR3 comprises 11 residues. Germline lookup yields CDR1 SQVTM and CDR2 ANQGSEA. V was cut by 7 bases and J by 4 bases, with 7 bases left in between. Source material: naive CD4+ T cells from blood. The chain has TRBV29-1 and TRBJ1-4, with D unresolved. This TCR came from a man aged 30 to 45 with type 1 diabetes. The CDR3 bases are TGCAGCGCCGTTTATAATGAAAAACTGTTTTTT. Translation: CSAVYNEKLFF.